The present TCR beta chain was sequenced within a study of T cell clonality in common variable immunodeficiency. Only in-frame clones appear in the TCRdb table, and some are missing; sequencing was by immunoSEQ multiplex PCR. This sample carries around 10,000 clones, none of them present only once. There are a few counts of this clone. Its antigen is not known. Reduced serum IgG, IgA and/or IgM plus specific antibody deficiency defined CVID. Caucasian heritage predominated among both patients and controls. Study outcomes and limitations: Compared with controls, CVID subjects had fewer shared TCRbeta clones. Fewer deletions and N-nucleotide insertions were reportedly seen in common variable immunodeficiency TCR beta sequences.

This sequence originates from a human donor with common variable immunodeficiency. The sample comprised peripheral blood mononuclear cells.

CDR3 region: CASSLGQASYEQYF. CDR3 bases read: TGTGCCAGCTCCCTGGGCCAGGCCTCCTACGAG. V and J are TRBV18 and TRBJ2-7; D gene ambiguous. The read ends 3 residues before the CDR3 terminus; that terminus is restored from the germline J gene. The germline V and J ends were trimmed by 6 bases and 0 bases, with 12 bases remaining between them. Germline values: CDR1 KGHSH, CDR2 LQKENI. This CDR3 comprises 14 residues.